This T cell receptor beta chain stems from a study of CD8 T cells in ankylosing spondylitis. General observations from the study: Blood from ankylosing spondylitis patients appeared to carry a characteristic roughly 8-variant TCR beta motif. Disease-linked clones, CD8+, were relatively rare in peripheral blood. Enrichment of disease-linked clones was reportedly significant in matched ankylosing spondylitis synovial fluid. In reactive arthritis synovial fluid and blood, some motif variants had been reported before.

The V end lost 5 bases, the J end lost 2 bases, and 20 bases lay between the germline ends. The CDR3 extends over 17 amino acids. The germline V gene has CDR1 LGHDT and CDR2 YNNKEL (reference sequence). This clonotype was counted only a few times. What it recognizes is unknown. Quantitative molecular-barcoded 5'-RACE generated the TCR beta libraries. TCRdb reprocessed the 5' RACE reads via MiXCR and lists one record per CDR3 protein. This table has under 450,000 distinct CDR3 sequences, about 15% appearing once. The sample comprised blood, either unsorted or a sorted T cell fraction (not recorded which). This receptor was identified in a male donor with ankylosing spondylitis. V is TRBV3-1 and J is TRBJ2-3; D is perhaps TRBD1 (5 bases). CDR3: CASSTRQPTFFTDTQYF. CDR3 bases: TGTGCCAGCAGCACCCGACAGCCTACTTTCTTCACAGATACGCAGTATTTT.